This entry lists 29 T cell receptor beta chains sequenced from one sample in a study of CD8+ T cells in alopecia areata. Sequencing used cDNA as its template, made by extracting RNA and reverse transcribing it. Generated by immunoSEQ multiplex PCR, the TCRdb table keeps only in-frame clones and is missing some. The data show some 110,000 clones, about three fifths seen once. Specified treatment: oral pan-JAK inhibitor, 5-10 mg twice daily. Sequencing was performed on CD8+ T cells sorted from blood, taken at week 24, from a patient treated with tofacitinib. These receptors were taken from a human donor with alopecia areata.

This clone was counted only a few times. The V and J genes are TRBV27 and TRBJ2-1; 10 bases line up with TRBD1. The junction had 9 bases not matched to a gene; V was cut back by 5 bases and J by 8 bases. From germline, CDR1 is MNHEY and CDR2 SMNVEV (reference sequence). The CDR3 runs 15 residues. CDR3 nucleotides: TGTGCCAGCAGTCTAGGACAGGGGGTTCTAGATGAGCAGTTCTTC. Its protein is CASSLGQGVLDEQFF.

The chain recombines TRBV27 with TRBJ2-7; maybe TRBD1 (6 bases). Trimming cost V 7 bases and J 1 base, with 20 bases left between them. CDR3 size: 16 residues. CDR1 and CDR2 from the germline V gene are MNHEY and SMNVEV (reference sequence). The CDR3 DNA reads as TGTGCCAGCACCTCCTCACATGGACAGCTTTCCTACGAGCAGTACTTC. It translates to CASTSSHGQLSYEQYF.

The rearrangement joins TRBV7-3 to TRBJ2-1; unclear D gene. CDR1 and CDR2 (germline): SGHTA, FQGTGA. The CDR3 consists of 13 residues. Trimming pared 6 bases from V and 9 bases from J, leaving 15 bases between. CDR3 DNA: TGTGCCAGCAGTTACGTCTTCGGAGTTGAGCAGTTCTTC. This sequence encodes CASSYVFGVEQFF.

CDR3: CASERDLAYNEQFF. CDR3 sequence (DNA): TGTGCCAGCGAACGGGACTTGGCCTACAATGAGCAGTTCTTC. The V call is TRBV2, the J call TRBJ2-1, with D perhaps matching TRBD2 (6 bases). V lost 8 bases, J lost 2 bases, and 13 bases lay in between. Germline CDR1 SNHLY, CDR2 FYNNEI. The CDR3 covers 14 residues.

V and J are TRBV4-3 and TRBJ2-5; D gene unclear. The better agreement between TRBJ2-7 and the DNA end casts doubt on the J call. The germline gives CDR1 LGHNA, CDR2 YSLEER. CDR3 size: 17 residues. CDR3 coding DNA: TGCGCCAGCAGCCAATACGGCTCTTCGAGTCCCGACTACGAGCAGTACTTC. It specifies CASSQYGSSSPDYEQYF.

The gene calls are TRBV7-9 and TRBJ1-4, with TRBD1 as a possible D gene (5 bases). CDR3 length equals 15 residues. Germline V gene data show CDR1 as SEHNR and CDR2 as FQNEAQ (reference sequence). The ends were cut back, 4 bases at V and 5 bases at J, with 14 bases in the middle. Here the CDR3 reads CASSWGGDQNEKLFF. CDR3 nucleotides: TGTGCCAGCAGCTGGGGAGGGGACCAAAATGAAAAACTGTTTTTT.

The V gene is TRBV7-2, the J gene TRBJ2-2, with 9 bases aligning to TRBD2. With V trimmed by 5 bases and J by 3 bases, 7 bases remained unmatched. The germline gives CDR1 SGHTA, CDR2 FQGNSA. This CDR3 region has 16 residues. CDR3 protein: CASSDWRGGYTGELFF. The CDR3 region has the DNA TGTGCCAGCAGCGACTGGCGGGGGGGCTACACCGGGGAGCTGTTTTTT.

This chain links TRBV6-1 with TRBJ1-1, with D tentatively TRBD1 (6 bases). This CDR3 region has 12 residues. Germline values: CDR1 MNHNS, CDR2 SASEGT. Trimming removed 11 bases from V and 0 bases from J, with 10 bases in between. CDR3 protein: CAEGGVNTEAFF. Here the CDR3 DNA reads TGTGCCGAGGGGGGCGTGAACACTGAAGCTTTCTTT.

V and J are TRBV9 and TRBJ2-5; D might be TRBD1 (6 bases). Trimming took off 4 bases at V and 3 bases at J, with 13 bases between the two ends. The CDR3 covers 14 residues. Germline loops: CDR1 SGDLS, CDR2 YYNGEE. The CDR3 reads CASSHRDKEETQYF. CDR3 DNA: TGTGCCAGCAGCCACCGGGACAAAGAAGAGACCCAGTACTTC.

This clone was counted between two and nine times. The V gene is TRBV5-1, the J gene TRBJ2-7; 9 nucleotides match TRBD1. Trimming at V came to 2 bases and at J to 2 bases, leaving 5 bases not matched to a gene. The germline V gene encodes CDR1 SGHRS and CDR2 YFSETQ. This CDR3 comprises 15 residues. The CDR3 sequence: CASSLFGTGTYEQYF. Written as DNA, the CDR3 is TGCGCCAGCAGCTTATTCGGGACAGGGACCTACGAGCAGTACTTC.

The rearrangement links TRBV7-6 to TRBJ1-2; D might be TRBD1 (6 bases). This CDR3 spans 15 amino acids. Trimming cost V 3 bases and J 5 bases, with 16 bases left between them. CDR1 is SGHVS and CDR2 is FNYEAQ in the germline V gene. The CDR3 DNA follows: TGTGCCAGCAGCTTCGGACAGATTCCTTGGTATGGCTACACCTTC. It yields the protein CASSFGQIPWYGYTF. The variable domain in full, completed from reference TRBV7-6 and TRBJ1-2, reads GAGVSQSPRYKVTKRGQDVALRCDPISGHVSLYWYRQALGQGPEFLTYFNYEAQQDKSGLPNDRFSAERPEGSISTLTIQRTEQRDSAMYRCASSFGQIPWYGYTFGSGTRLTVV.

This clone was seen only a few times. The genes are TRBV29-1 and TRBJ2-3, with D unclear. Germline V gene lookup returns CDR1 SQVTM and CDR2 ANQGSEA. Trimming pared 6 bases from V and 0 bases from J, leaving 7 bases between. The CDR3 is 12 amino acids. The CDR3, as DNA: TGCAGCGTGGCGGAAAGCACAGATACGCAGTATTTT. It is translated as CSVAESTDTQYF.

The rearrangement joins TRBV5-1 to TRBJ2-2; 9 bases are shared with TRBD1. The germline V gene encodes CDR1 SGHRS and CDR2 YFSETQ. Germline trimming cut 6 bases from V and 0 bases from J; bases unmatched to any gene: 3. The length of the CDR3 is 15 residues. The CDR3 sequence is CASKRQGANTGELFF. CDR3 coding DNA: TGCGCCAGCAAAAGACAGGGGGCGAACACCGGGGAGCTGTTTTTT.

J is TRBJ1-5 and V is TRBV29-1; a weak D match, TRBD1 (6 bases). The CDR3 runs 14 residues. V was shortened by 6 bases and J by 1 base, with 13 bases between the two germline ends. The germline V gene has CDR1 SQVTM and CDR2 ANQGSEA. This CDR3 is CSVTEGGSNQPQHF. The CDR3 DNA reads TGCAGCGTGACTGAGGGGGGAAGCAATCAGCCCCAGCATTTT.

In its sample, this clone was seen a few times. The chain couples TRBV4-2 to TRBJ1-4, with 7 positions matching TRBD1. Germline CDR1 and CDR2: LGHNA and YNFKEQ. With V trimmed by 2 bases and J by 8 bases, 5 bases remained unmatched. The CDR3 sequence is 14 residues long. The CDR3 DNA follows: TGTGCCAGCAGCCAACCTGGGACAGAGGAAAAACTGTTTTTT. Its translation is CASSQPGTEEKLFF.

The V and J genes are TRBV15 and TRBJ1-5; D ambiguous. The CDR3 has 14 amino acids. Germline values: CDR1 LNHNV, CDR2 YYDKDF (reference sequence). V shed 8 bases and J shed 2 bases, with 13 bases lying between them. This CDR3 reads CATGYTEGNQPQHF. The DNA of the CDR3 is TGTGCCACCGGATATACAGAAGGCAATCAGCCCCAGCATTTT.

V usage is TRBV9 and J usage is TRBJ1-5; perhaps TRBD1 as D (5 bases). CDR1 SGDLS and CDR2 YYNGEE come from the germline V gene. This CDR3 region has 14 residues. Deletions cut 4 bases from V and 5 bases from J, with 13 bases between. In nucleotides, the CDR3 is TGTGCCAGCAGCCCTCATGGAGGGGATCAGCCCCAGCATTTT. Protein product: CASSPHGGDQPQHF. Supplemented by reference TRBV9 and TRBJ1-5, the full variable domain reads DSGVTQTPKHLITATGQRVTLRCSPRSGDLSVYWYQQSLDQGLQFLIQYYNGEERAKGNILERFSAQQFPDLHSELNLSSLELGDSALYFCASSPHGGDQPQHFGDGTRLSIL.

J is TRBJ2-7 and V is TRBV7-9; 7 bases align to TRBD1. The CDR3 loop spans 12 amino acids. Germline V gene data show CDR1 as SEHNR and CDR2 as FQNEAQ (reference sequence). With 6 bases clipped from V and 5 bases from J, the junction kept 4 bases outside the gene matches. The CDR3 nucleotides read TGTGCCAGCAGTGACAGGGACGACGAGCAGTACTTC. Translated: CASSDRDDEQYF.

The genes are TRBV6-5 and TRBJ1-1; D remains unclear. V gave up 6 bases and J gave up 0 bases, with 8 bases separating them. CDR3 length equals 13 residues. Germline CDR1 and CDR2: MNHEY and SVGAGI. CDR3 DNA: TGTGCCAGCAGATCGAAGATGAACACTGAAGCTTTCTTT. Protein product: CASRSKMNTEAFF.

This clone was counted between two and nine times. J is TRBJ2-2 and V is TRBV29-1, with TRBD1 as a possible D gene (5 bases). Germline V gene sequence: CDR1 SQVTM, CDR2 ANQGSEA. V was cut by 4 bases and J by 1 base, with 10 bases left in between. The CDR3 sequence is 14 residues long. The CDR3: CSVVIGVNTGELFF. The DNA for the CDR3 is TGCAGCGTTGTTATAGGGGTGAACACCGGGGAGCTGTTTTTT.

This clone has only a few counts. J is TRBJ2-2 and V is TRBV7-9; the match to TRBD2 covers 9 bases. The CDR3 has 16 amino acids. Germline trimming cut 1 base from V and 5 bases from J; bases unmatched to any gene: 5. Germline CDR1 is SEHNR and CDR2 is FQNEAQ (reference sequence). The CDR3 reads CASSLGVSGRTGELFF. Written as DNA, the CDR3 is TGTGCCAGCAGCTTAGGTGTTAGCGGGAGAACCGGGGAGCTGTTTTTT.

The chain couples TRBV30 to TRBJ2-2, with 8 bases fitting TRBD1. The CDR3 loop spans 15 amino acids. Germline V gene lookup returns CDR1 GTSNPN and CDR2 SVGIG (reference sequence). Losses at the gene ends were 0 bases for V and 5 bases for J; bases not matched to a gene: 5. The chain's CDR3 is CAWSVRTGRTGELFF. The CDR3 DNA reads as TGTGCCTGGAGTGTTAGGACAGGGAGGACCGGGGAGCTGTTTTTT.

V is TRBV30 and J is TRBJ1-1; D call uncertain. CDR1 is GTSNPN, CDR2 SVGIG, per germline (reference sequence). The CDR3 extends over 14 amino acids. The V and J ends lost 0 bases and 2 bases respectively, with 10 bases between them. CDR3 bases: TGTGCCTGGAGTGTAGGCCCCCGAAACACTGAAGCTTTCTTT. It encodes CAWSVGPRNTEAFF.

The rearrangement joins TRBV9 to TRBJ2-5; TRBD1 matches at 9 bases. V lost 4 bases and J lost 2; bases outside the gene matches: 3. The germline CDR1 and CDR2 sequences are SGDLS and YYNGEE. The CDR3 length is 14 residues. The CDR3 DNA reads TGTGCCAGCAGCATCGGGACAGGGCAAGAGACCCAGTACTTC. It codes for CASSIGTGQETQYF.

DNA of the CDR3: TGTGCCAGCAGCGTAGCTGAGGGTTTCACTGAAGCTTTCTTT. Its protein is CASSVAEGFTEAFF. The chain uses TRBV9 and TRBJ1-1; no reliable D call. This CDR3 is 14 amino acids long. Trimming shortened V by 0 bases and J by 4 bases, and 10 bases separated the two germline ends. In germline, CDR1 is SGDLS, CDR2 YYNGEE.

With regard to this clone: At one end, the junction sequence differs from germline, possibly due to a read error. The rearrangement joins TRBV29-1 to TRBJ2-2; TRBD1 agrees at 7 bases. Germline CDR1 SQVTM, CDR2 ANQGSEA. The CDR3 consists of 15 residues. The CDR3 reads CSVEKTGAYTRELFF. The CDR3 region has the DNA TGCAGCGTTGAGAAAACAGGGGCTTACACCAGGGAGCTGTTTTTT.

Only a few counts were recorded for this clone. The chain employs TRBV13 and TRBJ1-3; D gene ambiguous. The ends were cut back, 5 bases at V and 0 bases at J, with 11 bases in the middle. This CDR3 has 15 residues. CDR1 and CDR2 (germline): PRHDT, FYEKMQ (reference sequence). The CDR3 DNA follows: TGTGCCAGCAGCCGCTTGGAGGGCTCTGGAAACACCATATATTTT. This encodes CASSRLEGSGNTIYF.

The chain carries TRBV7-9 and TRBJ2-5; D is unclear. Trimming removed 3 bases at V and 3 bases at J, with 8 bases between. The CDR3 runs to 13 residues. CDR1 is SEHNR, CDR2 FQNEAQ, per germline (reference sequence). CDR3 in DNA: TGTGCCAGCAGCTTTTCGGCGAAAGAGACCCAGTACTTC. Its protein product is CASSFSAKETQYF.

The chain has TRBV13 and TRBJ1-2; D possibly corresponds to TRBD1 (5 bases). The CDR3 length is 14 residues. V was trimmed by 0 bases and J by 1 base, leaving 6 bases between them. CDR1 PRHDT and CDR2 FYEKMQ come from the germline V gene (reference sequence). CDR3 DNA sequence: TGTGCCAGCAGCTTAGGGACAGTTAACTATGGCTACACCTTC. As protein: CASSLGTVNYGYTF. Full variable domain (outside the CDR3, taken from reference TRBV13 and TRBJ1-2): AAGVIQSPRHLIKEKRETATLKCYPIPRHDTVYWYQQGPGQDPQFLISFYEKMQSDKGSIPDRFSAQQFSDYHSELNMSSLELGDSALYFCASSLGTVNYGYTFGSGTRLTVV.